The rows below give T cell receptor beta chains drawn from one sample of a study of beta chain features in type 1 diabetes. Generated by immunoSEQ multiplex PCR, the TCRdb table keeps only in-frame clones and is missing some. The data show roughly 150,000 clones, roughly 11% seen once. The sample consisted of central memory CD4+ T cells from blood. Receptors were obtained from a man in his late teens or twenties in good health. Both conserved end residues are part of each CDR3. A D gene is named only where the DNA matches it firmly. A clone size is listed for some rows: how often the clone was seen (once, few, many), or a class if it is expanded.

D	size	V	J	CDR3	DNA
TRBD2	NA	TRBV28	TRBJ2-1	CASSWGGVEQFF	TGTGCCAGCAGCTGGGGAGGGGTGGAGCAGTTCTTC
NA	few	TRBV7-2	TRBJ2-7	CASSLAGGLSSYEQYF	TGTGCCAGCAGCTTAGCCGGGGGACTTTCCTCCTACGAGCAGTACTTC
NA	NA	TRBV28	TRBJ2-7	CASRAAGTLYEQYF	TGTGCCAGCAGAGCCGCCGGGACATTATACGAGCAGTACTTC
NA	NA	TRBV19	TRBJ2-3	CASSVRSARDTQYF	TGTGCCAGTAGTGTCCGCTCGGCTAGGGATACGCAGTATTTT
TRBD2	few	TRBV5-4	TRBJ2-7	CASSFPSGGYEQYF	TGTGCCAGCAGCTTCCCTAGCGGGGGCTACGAGCAGTACTTC
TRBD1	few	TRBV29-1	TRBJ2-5	CSVVAQGVRYQETQYF	TGCAGCGTTGTAGCACAGGGGGTCAGGTACCAAGAGACCCAGTACTTC
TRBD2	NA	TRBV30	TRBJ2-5	CAWSRGLGEETQYF	TGTGCCTGGAGTAGGGGACTAGGAGAAGAGACCCAGTACTTC
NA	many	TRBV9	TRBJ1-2	CASSLDSNYGYTF	TGTGCCAGCAGCCTGGACAGCAACTATGGCTACACCTTC
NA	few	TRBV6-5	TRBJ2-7	CASKGNEPFYEQYF	TGTGCCAGCAAGGGGAATGAACCCTTCTACGAGCAGTACTTC
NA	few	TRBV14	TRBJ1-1	CASSQDLASEAFF	TGTGCCAGCAGCCAAGATCTGGCGAGTGAAGCTTTCTTT
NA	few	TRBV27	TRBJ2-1	CASRGWGDNEQFF	TGTGCCAGCAGGGGGTGGGGAGACAATGAGCAGTTCTTC
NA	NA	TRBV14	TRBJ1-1	CASSQLRNTEAFF	TGTGCCAGCAGCCAATTAAGGAACACTGAAGCTTTCTTT
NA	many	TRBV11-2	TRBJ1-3	CASSLASSGNTIYF	TGTGCCAGCAGCTTAGCCAGCTCTGGAAACACCATATATTTT
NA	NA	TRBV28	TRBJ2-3	CASSGPDREVAGGILTDTQYF	TGTGCCAGCAGCGGCCCGGACAGGGAGGTCGCGGGAGGGATATTAACAGATACGCAGTATTTT
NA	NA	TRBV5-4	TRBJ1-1	CASSTDMANTEAFF	TGTGCCAGCAGCACAGACATGGCTAACACTGAAGCTTTCTTT
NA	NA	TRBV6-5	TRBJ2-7	CASRPRDTYEQYF	TGTGCCAGCAGACCCCGGGACACCTACGAGCAGTACTTC
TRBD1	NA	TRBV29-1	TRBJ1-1	CSVVTGYTEAFF	TGCAGCGTAGTGACAGGGTACACTGAAGCTTTCTTT
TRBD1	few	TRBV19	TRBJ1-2	CASKRTGQTNYGYTF	TGTGCCAGTAAAAGGACAGGGCAAACTAACTATGGCTACACCTTC
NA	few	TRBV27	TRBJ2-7	CASSLFRTSDPYEQYF	TGTGCCAGCAGTTTATTTCGGACGTCGGATCCCTACGAGCAGTACTTC
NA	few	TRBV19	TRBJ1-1	CASSTTGSTEAFF	TGTGCCAGTAGTACGACAGGTAGTACTGAAGCTTTCTTT
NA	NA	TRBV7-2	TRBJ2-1	CASSLNNNEQFF	TGTGCCAGCAGCTTAAACAACAATGAGCAGTTCTTC
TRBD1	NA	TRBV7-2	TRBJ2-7	CASSRPGTGNYEQYF	TGTGCCAGCAGCCGTCCCGGGACAGGGAACTACGAGCAGTACTTC
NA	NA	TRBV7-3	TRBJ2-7	CASGRQDEQYF	TGTGCCAGCGGCAGACAGGACGAGCAGTACTTC
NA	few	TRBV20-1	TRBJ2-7	CSATWGAEQYF	TGCAGTGCTACCTGGGGGGCCGAGCAGTACTTC
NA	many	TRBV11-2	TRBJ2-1	CASSFGTKTNEQFF	TGTGCCAGCAGCTTCGGGACCAAAACAAATGAGCAGTTCTTC
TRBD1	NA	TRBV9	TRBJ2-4	CASSPRQGIQYF	TGTGCCAGCAGCCCAAGACAGGGCATTCAGTACTTC
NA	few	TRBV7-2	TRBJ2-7	CASSPHRESNEQYF	TGTGCCAGCAGCCCTCACAGGGAGTCTAACGAGCAGTACTTC
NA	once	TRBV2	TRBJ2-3	CASSTSVFTDTQYF	TGTGCCAGCAGTACCTCCGTCTTCACAGATACGCAGTATTTT
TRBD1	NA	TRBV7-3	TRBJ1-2	CASSPKGAYGYTF	TGTGCCAGCAGCCCCAAGGGGGCCTATGGCTACACCTTC
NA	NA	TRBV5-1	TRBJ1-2	CASSLGTANYGYTF	TGCGCCAGCAGCTTGGGCACGGCTAACTATGGCTACACCTTC
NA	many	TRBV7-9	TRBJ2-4	CASSSITTVAKNIQYF	TGTGCCAGCAGCTCCATCACGACAGTAGCCAAAAACATTCAGTACTTC
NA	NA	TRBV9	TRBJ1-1	CASSRVDRMNTEAFF	TGTGCCAGCAGCAGGGTCGATAGGATGAACACTGAAGCTTTCTTT
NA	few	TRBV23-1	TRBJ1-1	CASSHTTGSHTEAFF	TGCGCCAGCAGTCACACCACAGGGTCTCACACTGAAGCTTTCTTT
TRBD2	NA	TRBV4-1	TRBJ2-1	CASSQDTSADSYNEQFF	TGCGCCAGCAGCCAAGATACTAGCGCCGACTCCTACAATGAGCAGTTCTTC
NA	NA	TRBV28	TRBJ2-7	CASSGHGGTYEQYF	TGTGCCAGCAGTGGGCATGGGGGTACCTACGAGCAGTACTTC
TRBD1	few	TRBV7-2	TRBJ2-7	CASSRTGGEQYF	TGTGCCAGCAGCCGCACAGGGGGCGAGCAGTACTTC
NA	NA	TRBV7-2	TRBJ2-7	CASSFSGSRADEQYF	TGTGCCAGCAGCTTCTCGGGGAGCAGGGCTGACGAGCAGTACTTC
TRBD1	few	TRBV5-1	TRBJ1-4	CASSRDRGEEKLFF	TGCGCCAGCAGCCGGGACAGGGGTGAGGAAAAACTGTTTTTT
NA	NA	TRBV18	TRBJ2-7	CASSPWDDEQYF	TGTGCCAGCTCACCATGGGATGACGAGCAGTACTTC
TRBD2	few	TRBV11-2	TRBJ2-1	CASSLRLAAYNEQFF	TGTGCCAGCAGTTTGAGACTAGCGGCGTACAATGAGCAGTTCTTC
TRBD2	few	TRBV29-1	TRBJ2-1	CSVEDLGRGRYNEQFF	TGCAGCGTTGAAGATCTCGGGAGGGGACGTTACAATGAGCAGTTCTTC
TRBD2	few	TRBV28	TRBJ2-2	CARTSGSAGELFF	TGTGCCAGGACTAGCGGGAGCGCCGGGGAGCTGTTTTTT
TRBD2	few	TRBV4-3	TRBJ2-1	CASSPRTSGGGSYNEQFF	TGCGCCAGCAGCCCCCGGACTAGCGGGGGGGGCTCCTACAATGAGCAGTTCTTC
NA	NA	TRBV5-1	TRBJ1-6	CASSLTGEFNSPLHF	TGCGCCAGCAGCTTGACGGGGGAATTTAATTCACCCCTCCACTTT
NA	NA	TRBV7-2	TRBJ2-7	CASSPDPTGLTYEQYF	TGTGCCAGCAGCCCCGATCCGACAGGTTTGACCTACGAGCAGTACTTC
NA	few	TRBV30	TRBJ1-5	CAWSVRGGGQPQHF	TGTGCCTGGAGTGTACGGGGTGGCGGTCAGCCCCAGCATTTT
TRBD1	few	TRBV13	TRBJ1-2	CASSTRQGASYGYTF	TGTGCCAGCAGCACTAGACAGGGGGCGAGCTATGGCTACACCTTC
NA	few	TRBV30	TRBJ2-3	CAWGGTTDTQYF	TGTGCCTGGGGGGGGACGACAGATACGCAGTATTTT
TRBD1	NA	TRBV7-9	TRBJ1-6	CASSPTGEGSPLHF	TGTGCCAGCAGTCCGACAGGGGAAGGATCACCCCTCCACTTT
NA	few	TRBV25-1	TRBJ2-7	CASSDSSRGYEQYF	TGTGCCAGCAGTGATTCGTCCAGGGGCTACGAGCAGTACTTC
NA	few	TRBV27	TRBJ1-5	CASSLQGNQPQHF	TGTGCCAGCAGCTTACAGGGTAATCAGCCCCAGCATTTT
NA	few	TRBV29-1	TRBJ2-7	CSVEDGSGKYEQYF	TGCAGCGTTGAAGATGGGTCAGGGAAATACGAGCAGTACTTC
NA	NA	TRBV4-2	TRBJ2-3	CASSGLGTGTQYF	TGTGCCAGCAGTGGGCTGGGGACGGGTACGCAGTATTTT